A single sample is the source of the 30 T cell receptor beta chains below, sequenced in a study of T-cell reconstitution after alpha-beta-depleted transplantation in children. A library of TCRbeta sequences, prepared with unique molecular identifiers, was generated. TCRdb analysed the PCR reads with MiXCR anew, one entry per CDR3 protein. Of more than 250,000 distinct CDR3 sequences listed, about a tenth are singletons. Sequences were derived from PBMCs from the stem cell graft donor, sampled from the stem cell graft. These receptors originate from a human donor who donated a stem cell graft to a child with SCID.

The chain uses TRBV5-1 and TRBJ1-2; no clear D gene. The CDR3 contains 15 residues. Trimming pared 4 bases from V and 8 bases from J, leaving 21 bases between. Germline V CDR1 and CDR2: SGHRS, YFSETQ. The CDR3 is CASSPITSTPLGYTF. For the CDR3, the DNA is TGCGCCAGCAGCCCCATAACTTCTACACCGCTCGGCTACACCTTC.

The V gene is TRBV7-8, the J gene TRBJ2-1; D is ambiguous. CDR3 size: 11 residues. Trimming took off 2 bases at V and 13 bases at J, with 9 bases between the two ends. Germline loops: CDR1 SGHVS, CDR2 FQNEAQ. CDR3 sequence (DNA): TGTGCCAGCAGCTTAAGTTACCAACAGTTCTTC. Translation gives CASSLSYQQFF.

The V call is TRBV27, the J call TRBJ1-5; 9 bases fit TRBD1. This CDR3 region has 19 residues. The germline CDR1 and CDR2 sequences are MNHEY and SMNVEV (reference sequence). V shed 1 base and J 2 bases; nucleotides not matched to a gene: 12. This CDR3 is CASSLWPPGQGRGNQPQHF. The CDR3 region has the DNA TGTGCCAGCAGTTTATGGCCTCCGGGACAGGGTAGGGGCAATCAGCCCCAGCATTTT.

The chain recombines TRBV20-1 with TRBJ2-1; D is undetermined. Germline-derived CDR1 and CDR2 are DFQATT and SNEGSKA (reference sequence). This CDR3 contains 15 residues. The germline V and J ends were trimmed by 0 bases and 1 base, with 10 bases remaining between them. The CDR3 DNA sequence: TGCAGTGCTAGAGACTTCGCAGCGTCCTACAATGAGCAGTTCTTC. Translation gives CSARDFAASYNEQFF.

The chain couples TRBV6-5 to TRBJ1-2; D gene uncertain. Germline V gene lookup returns CDR1 MNHEY and CDR2 SVGAGI. V lost 7 bases and J 5 bases, leaving 14 bases between the germline ends. This CDR3 spans 13 amino acids. The CDR3 loop is CASTLGPTYGYTF. The DNA for the CDR3 is TGTGCCAGCACCTTAGGTCCCACTTATGGCTACACCTTC.

This clonotype was seen a handful of times. The gene calls are TRBV12-3 or TRBV12-4 and TRBJ1-1; D is undetermined. The ends were cut back, 5 bases at V and 0 bases at J, with 13 bases in the middle. The CDR3 contains 15 residues. CDR3 DNA: TGTGCCAGCAGTCCCCTAATGCCCCTGAACACTGAAGCTTTCTTT. It codes for CASSPLMPLNTEAFF.

This clonotype came up a few times. The chain uses TRBV12-3 or TRBV12-4 and TRBJ1-1; D unresolved. The length of the CDR3 is 14 residues. The V gene lost 6 bases and the J gene lost 0 bases, with 11 bases spanning the gap. DNA of the CDR3: TGTGCCAGCAGCCCTAGCGGTGTGAACACTGAAGCTTTCTTT. Translated: CASSPSGVNTEAFF.

This clonotype came up many times. The CDR3 here is CASPAGGDYNEQFF. CDR3 nucleotide sequence: TGTGCCAGCCCGGCGGGGGGTGACTACAATGAGCAGTTCTTC. V and J are TRBV2 and TRBJ2-1; 8 nucleotides align to TRBD2. The V and J ends lost 8 bases and 3 bases, in that order; junction bases with no gene match: 6. CDR3 length: 14 amino acids. CDR1 is SNHLY and CDR2 is FYNNEI in the germline V gene.

This clonotype was seen only a few times. This chain uses TRBV19 with TRBJ1-1, with no clear D. CDR3 length: 13 amino acids. Germline CDR1 LNHDA, CDR2 SQIVND (reference sequence). Trimming left V 6 bases short and J 3 bases short, with 11 bases between. The CDR3 DNA reads as TGTGCCAGTAGGGGATCTACCTACACTGAAGCTTTCTTT. Protein sequence: CASRGSTYTEAFF.

This clonotype showed up many times. The DNA of the CDR3 is TGTGCCAGCAGCGTAGGACAGGGTTCTAATGAAAAACTGTTTTTT. The encoded protein is CASSVGQGSNEKLFF. The chain joins TRBV9 to TRBJ1-4, with TRBD1 matching over 7 bases. V was clipped by 0 bases and J by 3 bases; unmatched bases: 2. The CDR3 is made up of 15 amino acids. The germline CDR1 and CDR2 sequences are SGDLS and YYNGEE. The full variable domain, with the rest looked up from reference TRBV9 and TRBJ1-4, is DSGVTQTPKHLITATGQRVTLRCSPRSGDLSVYWYQQSLDQGLQFLIQYYNGEERAKGNILERFSAQQFPDLHSELNLSSLELGDSALYFCASSVGQGSNEKLFFGSGTQLSVL.

There are a few counts of this clonotype. This rearrangement joins TRBV5-1 to TRBJ2-1, with TRBD2 identical over 7 bases. The V gene's germline CDR1 is SGHRS and CDR2 YFSETQ. V trimming: 3 bases; J trimming: 0 bases; junction bases outside the gene matches: 9. The CDR3 spans 17 residues. CDR3 protein: CASSSARGGSSYNEQFF. CDR3 nucleotides: TGCGCCAGCAGCTCCGCGCGGGGCGGGAGCTCCTACAATGAGCAGTTCTTC.

The chain joins TRBV12-3 or TRBV12-4 to TRBJ1-6; possible D gene TRBD1, 5 bases. V was pared by 5 bases and J by 14 bases, with 13 bases between. The CDR3 has 12 amino acids. This chain's CDR3 is CASSPTGGALHF. CDR3 DNA: TGTGCCAGCAGTCCCACGGGGGGGGCCCTCCACTTT.

This clonotype appeared a few times. The chain joins TRBV12-3 or TRBV12-4 to TRBJ2-5; maybe TRBD1 (5 bases). CDR3 length equals 14 residues. V lost 5 bases to trimming and J lost 0 bases, with 10 bases between them. The CDR3 DNA sequence: TGTGCCAGCAGTACCTCAGGGAACCAAGAGACCCAGTACTTC. Its protein is CASSTSGNQETQYF.

The table lists this clonotype with a few counts. The rearrangement joins TRBV20-1 to TRBJ1-5, with D perhaps matching TRBD1 (6 bases). V lost 3 bases, J lost 10 bases, and 19 bases lay in between. Germline values: CDR1 DFQATT, CDR2 SNEGSKA (reference sequence). The CDR3 has 14 residues. CDR3 amino acids: CSASPPGASPPQHF. CDR3 DNA: TGCAGTGCTAGTCCCCCGGGGGCGTCTCCCCCCCAGCATTTT.

The V call is TRBV6-1, the J call TRBJ1-5, with D possibly being TRBD1 (6 bases). CDR3 length equals 19 residues. The germline V and J ends were trimmed by 6 bases and 3 bases, with 27 bases remaining between them. Germline-derived CDR1 and CDR2 are MNHNS and SASEGT. CDR3 in DNA: TGTGCCAGCAGCTCACTACCTGCGCACAGGGATTTTAACAATCAGCCCCAGCATTTT. This translates into CASSSLPAHRDFNNQPQHF.

This clonotype appeared a few times. The chain has TRBV20-1 and TRBJ1-1, with D perhaps matching TRBD1 (6 bases). Germline V CDR1 and CDR2: DFQATT, SNEGSKA (reference sequence). The CDR3 has 14 residues. CDR3 sequence reads: CTGDQPTGSTEAFF. CDR3 in DNA: TGCACCGGGGATCAACCGACAGGATCAACTGAAGCTTTCTTT.

The CDR3 loop is CASSLGATAGKQPQHF. CDR3 nucleotides: TGTGCCAGCAGTTTAGGGGCGACGGCAGGGAAACAGCCCCAGCATTTT. The rearrangement uses TRBV12-3 or TRBV12-4 and TRBJ1-5, with D perhaps matching TRBD1 (5 bases). V was shortened by 1 base and J by 7 bases, with 17 bases between the two germline ends. The CDR3 is 16 amino acids.

This clonotype has just a few counts. The V and J genes are TRBV6-1 and TRBJ2-1; TRBD2 matches 13 bases. The CDR3 runs 15 residues. V dropped 8 bases and J dropped 5; count of bases not matched to a gene: 6. In germline, CDR1 is MNHNS, CDR2 SASEGT. Here the CDR3 DNA reads TGTGCCAGCTTCCGACTAGCGGGGGGTAACAATGAGCAGTTCTTC. Residues: CASFRLAGGNNEQFF.

This clonotype was counted a few times. J is TRBJ2-3 and V is TRBV7-6, with a weak D call TRBD1 (5 bases). The CDR3 loop spans 13 amino acids. Germline CDR1 is SGHVS and CDR2 is FNYEAQ. Trimming removed 6 bases at V and 6 bases at J, with 13 bases between. The CDR3 nucleotides read TGTGCCAGCAGGGCACCAGGGTCGGATACGCAGTATTTT. This gives the protein CASRAPGSDTQYF.

This clonotype has a handful of counts. V gene TRBV10-3 combines with J gene TRBJ2-3; D is perhaps TRBD1 (6 bases). The CDR3 totals 12 residues. The germline V gene has CDR1 ENHRY and CDR2 SYGVKD. V was shortened by 10 bases and J by 8 bases, with 16 bases between the two germline ends. The CDR3 is CATGRDTSTQYF. DNA of the CDR3: TGTGCCACGGGCCGGGACACAAGTACGCAGTATTTT.

This clonotype was recorded a few times. The chain is built from TRBV25-1 and TRBJ1-2; D possibly corresponds to TRBD1 (6 bases). Trimming took 7 bases from V and 5 from J, leaving 14 bases between them. CDR3 length: 13 residues. Germline V lookup: CDR1 MGHDK, CDR2 SYGVNS. CDR3 region: CASMVEGGYGYTF. CDR3 in DNA: TGTGCCAGCATGGTGGAGGGGGGGTATGGCTACACCTTC.

This clonotype was detected only a few times. The chain combines TRBV5-1 with TRBJ2-2, with a possible D match to TRBD1 (5 bases). V was trimmed by 0 bases and J by 3 bases, leaving 9 bases between them. The CDR3 has 15 amino acids. CDR1 SGHRS and CDR2 YFSETQ come from the germline V gene. The CDR3 is CASSLGGSHTGELFF. The DNA of the CDR3 is TGCGCCAGCAGCTTGGGGGGCAGCCACACCGGGGAGCTGTTTTTT.

The chain joins TRBV14 to TRBJ2-7, with 14 bases fitting TRBD2. With V trimmed by 0 bases and J by 0 bases, 7 bases remained unmatched. In germline, CDR1 is SGHDN, CDR2 FVKESK. The CDR3 contains 19 residues. The CDR3 DNA reads as TGTGCCAGCAGCCAAGATACCTGGGGACTAGCGGGGGTCTCCTACGAGCAGTACTTC. Its translation: CASSQDTWGLAGVSYEQYF.

The rearrangement joins TRBV12-3 or TRBV12-4 to TRBJ1-1; D might be TRBD1 (5 bases). Trimming stripped 6 bases from V and 1 base from J, with 15 bases between. This CDR3 has 15 amino acids. The CDR3 protein is CASSIGAPANTEAFF. In DNA, the CDR3 is TGTGCCAGCAGCATAGGGGCGCCCGCGAACACTGAAGCTTTCTTT.

The table lists this clonotype with a few counts. The genes are TRBV11-3 and TRBJ2-1; TRBD1 matches at 9 bases. Germline lookup yields CDR1 SGHNT and CDR2 YENEEA. The V gene end was trimmed by 5 bases and the J gene end by 9 bases; junction bases not matched to a gene: 11. CDR3 length: 15 residues. CDR3: CASSPGDRDVSEQFF. CDR3 in DNA: TGTGCCAGCAGCCCCGGGGACAGGGATGTCAGTGAGCAGTTCTTC.

The chain joins TRBV9 to TRBJ2-7, with 8 bases that match TRBD1. Germline assignment: CDR1 SGDLS and CDR2 YYNGEE. The CDR3 is 14 amino acids. V lost 4 bases to trimming and J lost 5 bases; unmatched junction nucleotides: 8. The DNA for the CDR3 is TGTGCCAGCAGCACCCGGACAGGGTTCCACGAGCAGTACTTC. Translated, it gives CASSTRTGFHEQYF.

Note on this clonotype: A read error is likely, as this CDR3 ends without the conserved phenylalanine or tryptophan. The V gene is TRBV2, the J gene TRBJ2-7, with a tentative D call TRBD1 (5 bases). The germline V and J ends were trimmed by 3 bases and 3 bases, with 21 bases remaining between them. The CDR3 has 17 residues. CDR1 and CDR2 from the germline V gene are SNHLY and FYNNEI. The CDR3 reads CASSDTRTTTVRYEQYL. The DNA of the CDR3 is TGTGCCAGCAGTGACACCAGGACAACAACTGTGCGCTACGAGCAGTACTTA.

This clonotype was detected only a few times. This CDR3 reads CASSPTGTGANIQYF. DNA of the CDR3: TGTGCCAGCAGCCCGACGGGGACAGGGGCAAACATTCAGTACTTC. The chain employs TRBV5-4 and TRBJ2-4; 10 nucleotides line up with TRBD1. The CDR3 has 15 amino acids. Trimming took 4 bases from V and 6 from J; bases not matched to a gene: 7. CDR1 and CDR2 from the germline V gene are SGHNT and YYREEE (reference sequence).

V gene TRBV9 combines with J gene TRBJ2-7; D unclear. Germline V CDR1 and CDR2: SGDLS, YYNGEE. V was pared by 1 base and J by 2 bases, with 13 bases between. The CDR3 is 15 residues long. CDR3 region: CASSVSTTTTYEQYF. For the CDR3, the DNA is TGTGCCAGCAGCGTAAGTACCACTACTACCTACGAGCAGTACTTC.

This clonotype has at least ten counts. The rearrangement joins TRBV7-9 to TRBJ1-2; D not certain. V lost 7 bases and J lost 10, with 16 bases in between. This CDR3 has 12 residues. CDR1 SEHNR and CDR2 FQNEAQ come from the germline V gene (reference sequence). DNA of the CDR3: TGTGCCAGCAACGATGGCATGAGGAACTACACCTTC. This encodes CASNDGMRNYTF.